This T cell receptor (beta chain) appears in the sequencing data of a study of cytomegalovirus exposure and HLA in healthy donors. Notes on this clone: What it binds is unknown.

CDR3 size: 12 residues. The germline V and J ends were trimmed by 6 bases and 15 bases, with 18 bases remaining between them. The germline V gene has CDR1 MNHNS and CDR2 SASEGT. 60 Vbeta and 13 Jbeta primers were used in PCR. Authors' data handling: An analysis performed later counted 70 million to 90 million unique TCR beta chains (roughly 11 million of them shared). The method was immunoSEQ multiplex PCR; TCRdb's version includes in-frame clones alone and lacks a portion of them. From that table come the V and J calls and clone size; the DNA was used to work out D and trimming. The sample includes 150,000 to 200,000 clones, over 65% of them seen just once. Whole-study results and caveats: Per a later analysis, approximately 16,000 TCR beta sequences showed association with HLA alleles at 0.05 false discovery rate. Among the sequence variants, a highly shared cluster was likely an artifact of sequencing. CMV serostatus was the sole immune exposure data available.

The TCR sequence derives from a boy aged 2-9 years in good health and CMV-seronegative. The chain combines TRBV6-1 with TRBJ2-1; D may be TRBD2 (5 bases). Sequenced sample: PBMCs. The CDR3 DNA is TGTGCCAGCAGCAATACCGGGTCGGGGATGTTCTTC. It translates to CASSNTGSGMFF.